The clone carrying this T cell receptor beta chain came up many times. The antigen is unknown. Time point in this sample: sample taken at primary tumor resection. The input material, whole RNA from tumor, nontumor lung or frozen PBMC, was sequenced unsorted. Samples were donated by 72 untreated early-stage non-small cell lung cancer patients. Every cDNA TCR molecule received its own unique molecular identifier. From the 5' RACE reads, TCRdb called clonotypes with MiXCR, one entry per CDR3 protein. The sample carries 45,000 or so distinct CDR3 sequences, approximately 12% recorded once. These data are taken from a study of spatial heterogeneity in lung cancer. Study-level information: Combinations of a unique TCR and a UMI were tallied in raw reads, and on average each appeared more than ten times.

Points from the study as a whole: Ubiquitous expanded tumor TCRs were observed in blood more at resection than follow-up.

The clonotype comes from a female donor with early-stage non-small cell lung cancer. This specimen was PBMCs, taken at surgery.

CDR3 coding DNA: TGTGCCAGCACCCACACGGGAGGGGGGAGGACCTACAATGAGCAGTTCTTC. Translated, it gives CASTHTGGGRTYNEQFF. The chain carries TRBV7-6 and TRBJ2-1, with 8 nucleotides matching TRBD2. This CDR3 is 17 amino acids long. Trimming took 7 bases from V and 2 from J; bases not matched to a gene: 13. The V gene's germline CDR1 is SGHVS and CDR2 FNYEAQ. Filled out from reference TRBV7-6 and TRBJ2-1, the complete variable domain reads GAGVSQSPRYKVTKRGQDVALRCDPISGHVSLYWYRQALGQGPEFLTYFNYEAQQDKSGLPNDRFSAERPEGSISTLTIQRTEQRDSAMYRCASTHTGGGRTYNEQFFGPGTRLTVL.